What follows is one TCR beta chain and its context. The table came from immunoSEQ multiplex PCR; TCRdb's copy has only in-frame clones and leaves some out. The sample lists 30,000 or so clones; around 82% were seen once. Germline V lookup: CDR1 SGHDT, CDR2 YYEEEE. CDR3 length equals 15 residues. V was clipped by 2 bases and J by 0 bases; unmatched bases: 1. These data belong to a study of sequential checkpoint blockade in melanoma. Study-level background: Arm A got nivolumab then ipilimumab; arm B the reverse, 1:1. Both treatment sequences were followed by maintenance nivolumab.

Treatment described: randomized to nivolumab then ipilimumab (arm A) or the reverse (arm B). DNA-damaging chemotherapy had not been given to any patient beforehand. From thawed PBMCs, live CD3+CD8+ cells negative for CD19 and CD56 were sorted. Material: CD8+ T cells sorted from blood (inferred from file names), obtained from a patient given nivolumab and ipilimumab in sequence. V is TRBV5-6 and J is TRBJ1-1; TRBD1 agrees at 10 bases. This receptor was obtained from a human donor with melanoma. The CDR3 spells CASSFGTGVNTEAFF. CDR3 in DNA: TGTGCCAGCAGCTTTGGGACAGGGGTGAACACTGAAGCTTTCTTT.